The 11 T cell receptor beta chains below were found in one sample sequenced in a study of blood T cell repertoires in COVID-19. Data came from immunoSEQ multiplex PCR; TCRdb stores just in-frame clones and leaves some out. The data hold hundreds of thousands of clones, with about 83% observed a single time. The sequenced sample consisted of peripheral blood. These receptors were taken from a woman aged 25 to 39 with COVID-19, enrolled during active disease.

CDR3 DNA sequence: TGTGCCAGCAGGGAACTACAGGGTGGGAATCAGCCCCAGCATTTT. Encoded protein: CASRELQGGNQPQHF. The V call is TRBV2, the J call TRBJ1-5, with D perhaps TRBD1 (6 bases). Germline CDR1 is SNHLY and CDR2 is FYNNEI. The CDR3 is made up of 15 amino acids. V was trimmed by 6 bases and J by 4 bases, leaving 16 bases between them.

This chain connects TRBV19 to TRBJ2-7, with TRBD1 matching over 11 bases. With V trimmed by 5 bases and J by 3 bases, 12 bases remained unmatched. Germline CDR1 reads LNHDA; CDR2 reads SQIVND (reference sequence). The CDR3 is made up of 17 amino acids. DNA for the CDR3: TGTGCCAGTAGTTTCACGCTCTCCGGGACAGGGGGCTACGAGCAGTACTTC. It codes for CASSFTLSGTGGYEQYF.

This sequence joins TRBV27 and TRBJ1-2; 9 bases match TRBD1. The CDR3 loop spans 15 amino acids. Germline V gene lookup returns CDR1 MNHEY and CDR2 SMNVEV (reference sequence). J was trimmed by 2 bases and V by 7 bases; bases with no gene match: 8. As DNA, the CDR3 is TGTGCCAGCACCGTGACAGGGGGGGTAAACTATGGCTACACCTTC. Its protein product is CASTVTGGVNYGYTF.

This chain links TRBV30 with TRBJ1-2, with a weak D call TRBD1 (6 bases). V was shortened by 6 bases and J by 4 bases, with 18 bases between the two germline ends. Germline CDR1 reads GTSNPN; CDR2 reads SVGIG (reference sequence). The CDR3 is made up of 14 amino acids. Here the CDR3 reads CACPGQGQPYGYTF. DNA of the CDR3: TGTGCCTGCCCTGGGCAGGGGCAGCCCTATGGCTACACCTTC.

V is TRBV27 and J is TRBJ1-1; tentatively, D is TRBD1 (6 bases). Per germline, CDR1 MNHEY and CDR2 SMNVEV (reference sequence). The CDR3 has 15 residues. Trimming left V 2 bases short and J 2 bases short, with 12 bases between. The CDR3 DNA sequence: TGTGCCAGCAGTTTAAACCAGGGGCTAAACACTGAAGCTTTCTTT. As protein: CASSLNQGLNTEAFF.

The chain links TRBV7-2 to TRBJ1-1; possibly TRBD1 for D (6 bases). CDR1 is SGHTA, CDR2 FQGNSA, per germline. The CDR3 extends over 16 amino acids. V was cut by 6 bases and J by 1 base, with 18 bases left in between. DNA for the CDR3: TGTGCCAGCAGTTCTCCCAGGGGCCCTCCGAACACTGAAGCTTTCTTT. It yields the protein CASSSPRGPPNTEAFF.

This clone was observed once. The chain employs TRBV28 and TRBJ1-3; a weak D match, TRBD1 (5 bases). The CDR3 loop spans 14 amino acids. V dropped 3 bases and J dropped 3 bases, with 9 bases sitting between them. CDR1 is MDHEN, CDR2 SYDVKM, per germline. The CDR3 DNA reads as TGTGCCAGCAGTTTCGCCGGGGGTGGAAACACCATATATTTT. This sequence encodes CASSFAGGGNTIYF.

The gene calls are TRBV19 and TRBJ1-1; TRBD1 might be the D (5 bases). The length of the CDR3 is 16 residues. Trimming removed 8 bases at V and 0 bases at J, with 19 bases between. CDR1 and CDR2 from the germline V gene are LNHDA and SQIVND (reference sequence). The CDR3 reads CASHSTLQGMNTEAFF. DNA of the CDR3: TGTGCCAGTCATTCCACCCTTCAGGGCATGAACACTGAAGCTTTCTTT.

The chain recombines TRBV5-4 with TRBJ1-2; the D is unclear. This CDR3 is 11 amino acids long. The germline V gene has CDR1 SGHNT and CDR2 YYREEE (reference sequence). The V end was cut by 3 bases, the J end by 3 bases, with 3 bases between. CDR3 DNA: TGTGCCAGCAGCTCCTACTATGGCTACACCTTC. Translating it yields CASSSYYGYTF.

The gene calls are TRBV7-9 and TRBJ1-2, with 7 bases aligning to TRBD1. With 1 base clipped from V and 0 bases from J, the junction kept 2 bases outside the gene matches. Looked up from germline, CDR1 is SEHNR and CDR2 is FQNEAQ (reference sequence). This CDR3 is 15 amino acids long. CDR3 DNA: TGTGCCAGCAGCTTAGGCAGGGGGGCTAACTATGGCTACACCTTC. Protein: CASSLGRGANYGYTF.

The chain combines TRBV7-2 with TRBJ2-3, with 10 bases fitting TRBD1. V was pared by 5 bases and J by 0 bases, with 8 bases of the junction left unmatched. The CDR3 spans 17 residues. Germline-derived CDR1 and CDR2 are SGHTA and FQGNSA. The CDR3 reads CASSQRGTGVSTDTQYF. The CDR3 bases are TGTGCCAGCAGCCAGCGGGGGACAGGGGTTAGCACAGATACGCAGTATTTT.